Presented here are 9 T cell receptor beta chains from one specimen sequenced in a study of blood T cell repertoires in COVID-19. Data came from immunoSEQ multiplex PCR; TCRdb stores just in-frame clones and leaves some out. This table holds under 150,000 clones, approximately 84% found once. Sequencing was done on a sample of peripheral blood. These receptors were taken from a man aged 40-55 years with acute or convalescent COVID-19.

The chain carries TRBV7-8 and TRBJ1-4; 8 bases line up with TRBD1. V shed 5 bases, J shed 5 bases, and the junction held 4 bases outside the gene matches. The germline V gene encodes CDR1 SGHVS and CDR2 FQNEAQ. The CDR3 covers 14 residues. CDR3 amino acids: CASSHRDRNEKLFF. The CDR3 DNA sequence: TGTGCCAGCAGCCACCGGGACAGGAATGAAAAACTGTTTTTT. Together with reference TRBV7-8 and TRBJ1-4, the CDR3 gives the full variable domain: GAGVSQSPRYKVAKRGQDVALRCDPISGHVSLFWYQQALGQGPEFLTYFQNEAQLDKSGLPSDRFFAERPEGSVSTLKIQRTQQEDSAVYLCASSHRDRNEKLFFGSGTQLSVL.

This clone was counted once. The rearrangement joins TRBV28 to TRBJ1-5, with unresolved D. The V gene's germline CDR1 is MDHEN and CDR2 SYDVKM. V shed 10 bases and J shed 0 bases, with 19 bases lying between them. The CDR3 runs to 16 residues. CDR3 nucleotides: TGTGCCACCACAGAGGGCCAATCCTATAGCAATCAGCCCCAGCATTTT. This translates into CATTEGQSYSNQPQHF.

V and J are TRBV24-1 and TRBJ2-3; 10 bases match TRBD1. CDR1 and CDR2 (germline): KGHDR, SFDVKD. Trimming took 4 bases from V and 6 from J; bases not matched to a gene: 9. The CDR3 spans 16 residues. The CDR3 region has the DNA TGTGCCACCAGTGACGCCGGGACAGGGGTTGGGGATACGCAGTATTTT. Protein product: CATSDAGTGVGDTQYF.

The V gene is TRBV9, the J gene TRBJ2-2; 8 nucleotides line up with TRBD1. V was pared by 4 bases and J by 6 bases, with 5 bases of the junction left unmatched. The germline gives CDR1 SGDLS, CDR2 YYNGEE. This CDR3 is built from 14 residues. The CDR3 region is CASSSWTGSGELFF. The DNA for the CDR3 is TGTGCCAGCAGCTCTTGGACAGGGTCCGGGGAGCTGTTTTTT.

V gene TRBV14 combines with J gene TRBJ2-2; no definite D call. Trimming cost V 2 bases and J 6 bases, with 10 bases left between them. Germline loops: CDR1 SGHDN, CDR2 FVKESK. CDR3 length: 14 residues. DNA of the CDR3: TGTGCCAGCAGCCAATTACGGCTAGCCGGGGAGCTGTTTTTT. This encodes CASSQLRLAGELFF.

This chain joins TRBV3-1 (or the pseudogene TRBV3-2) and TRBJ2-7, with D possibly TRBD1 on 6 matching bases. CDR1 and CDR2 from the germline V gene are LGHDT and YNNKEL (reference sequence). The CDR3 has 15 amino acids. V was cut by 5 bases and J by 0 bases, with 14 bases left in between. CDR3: CASSSGHQSSYEQYF. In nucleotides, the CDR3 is TGTGCCAGCAGCTCGGGACACCAGTCCTCCTACGAGCAGTACTTC.

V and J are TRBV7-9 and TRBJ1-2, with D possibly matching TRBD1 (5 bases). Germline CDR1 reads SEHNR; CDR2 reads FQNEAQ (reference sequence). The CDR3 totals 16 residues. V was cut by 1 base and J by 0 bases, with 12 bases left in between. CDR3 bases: TGTGCCAGCAGCTTAGGACCAGGGCAACCTAACTATGGCTACACCTTC. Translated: CASSLGPGQPNYGYTF.

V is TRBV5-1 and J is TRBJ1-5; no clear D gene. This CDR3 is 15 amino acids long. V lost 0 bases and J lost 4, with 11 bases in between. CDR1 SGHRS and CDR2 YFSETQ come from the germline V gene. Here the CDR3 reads CASSLGAGNNQPQHF. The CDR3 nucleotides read TGCGCCAGCAGCTTGGGAGCGGGTAATAATCAGCCCCAGCATTTT.

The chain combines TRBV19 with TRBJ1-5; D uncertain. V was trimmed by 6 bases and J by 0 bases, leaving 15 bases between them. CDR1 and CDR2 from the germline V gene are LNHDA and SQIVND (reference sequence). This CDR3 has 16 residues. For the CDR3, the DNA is TGTGCCAGTAGCCCTACTCTAGGCTATAGCAATCAGCCCCAGCATTTT. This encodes CASSPTLGYSNQPQHF.